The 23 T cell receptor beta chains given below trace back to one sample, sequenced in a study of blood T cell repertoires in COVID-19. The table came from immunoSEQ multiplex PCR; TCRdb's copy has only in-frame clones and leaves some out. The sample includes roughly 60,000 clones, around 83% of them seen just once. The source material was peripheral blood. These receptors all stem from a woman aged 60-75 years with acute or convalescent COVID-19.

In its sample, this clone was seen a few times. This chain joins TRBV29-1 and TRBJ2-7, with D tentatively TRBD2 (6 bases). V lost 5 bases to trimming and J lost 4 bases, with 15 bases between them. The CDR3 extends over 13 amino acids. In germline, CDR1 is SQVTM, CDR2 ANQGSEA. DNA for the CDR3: TGCAGCGTTTTGGGGGGAAGTTCGTACGAGCAGTACTTC. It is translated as CSVLGGSSYEQYF.

The CDR3 nucleotides read TGTGCCTGCACTCGAAGCGGGGGGGCCAAAGATACGCAGTATTTT. Protein: CACTRSGGAKDTQYF. The chain uses TRBV30 and TRBJ2-3; 10 nucleotides line up with TRBD2. With 6 bases clipped from V and 5 bases from J, the junction kept 11 bases outside the gene matches. Per germline, CDR1 GTSNPN and CDR2 SVGIG (reference sequence). There are 15 residues in the CDR3.

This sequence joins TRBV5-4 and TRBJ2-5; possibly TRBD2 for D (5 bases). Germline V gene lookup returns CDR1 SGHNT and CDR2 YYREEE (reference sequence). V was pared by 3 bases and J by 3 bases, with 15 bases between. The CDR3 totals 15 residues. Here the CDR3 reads CASSSRSEVEETQYF. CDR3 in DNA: TGTGCCAGCAGCTCGCGTTCGGAGGTGGAAGAGACCCAGTACTTC. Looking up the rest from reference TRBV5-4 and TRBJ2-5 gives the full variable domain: ETGVTQSPTHLIKTRGQQVTLRCSSQSGHNTVSWYQQALGQGPQFIFQYYREEENGRGNFPPRFSGLQFPNYSSELNVNALELDDSALYLCASSSRSEVEETQYFGPGTRLLVL.

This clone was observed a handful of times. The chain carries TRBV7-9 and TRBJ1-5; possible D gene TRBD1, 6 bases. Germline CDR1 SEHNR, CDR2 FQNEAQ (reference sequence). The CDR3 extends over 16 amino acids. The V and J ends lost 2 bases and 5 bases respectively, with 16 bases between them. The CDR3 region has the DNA TGTGCCAGCAGCTTACGTCACAGGGTCGGGGATCAGCCCCAGCATTTT. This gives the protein CASSLRHRVGDQPQHF.

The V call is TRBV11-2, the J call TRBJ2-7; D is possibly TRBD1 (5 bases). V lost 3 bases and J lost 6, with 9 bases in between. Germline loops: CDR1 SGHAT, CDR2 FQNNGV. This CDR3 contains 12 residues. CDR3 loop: CASSFQGVEQYF. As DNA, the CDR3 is TGTGCCAGCAGCTTTCAAGGGGTCGAGCAGTACTTC.

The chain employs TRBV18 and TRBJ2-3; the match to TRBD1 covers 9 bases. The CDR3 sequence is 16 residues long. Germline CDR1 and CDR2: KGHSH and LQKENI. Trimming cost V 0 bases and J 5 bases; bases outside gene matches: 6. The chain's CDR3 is CASSPPSGTGQDTQYF. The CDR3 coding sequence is TGTGCCAGCTCACCACCGTCGGGGACAGGGCAAGATACGCAGTATTTT.

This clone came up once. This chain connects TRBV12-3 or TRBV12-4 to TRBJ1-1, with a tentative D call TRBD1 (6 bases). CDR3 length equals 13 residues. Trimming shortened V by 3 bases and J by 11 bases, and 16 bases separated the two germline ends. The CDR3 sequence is CASSFNFRTEAFF. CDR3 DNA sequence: TGTGCCAGCAGTTTCAATTTTAGGACAGAGGCTTTCTTT.

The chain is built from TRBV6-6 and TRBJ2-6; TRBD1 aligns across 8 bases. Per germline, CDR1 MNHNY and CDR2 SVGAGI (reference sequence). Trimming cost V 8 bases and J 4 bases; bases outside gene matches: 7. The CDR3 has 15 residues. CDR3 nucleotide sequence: TGTGCCAGCGCCCTGACAGGGGACGGGGCCAACGTCCTGACTTTC. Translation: CASALTGDGANVLTF.

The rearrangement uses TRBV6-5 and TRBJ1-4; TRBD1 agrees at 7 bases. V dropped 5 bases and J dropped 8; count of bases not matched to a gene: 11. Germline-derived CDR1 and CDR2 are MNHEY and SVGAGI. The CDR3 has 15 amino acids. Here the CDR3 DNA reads TGTGCCAGCAGTCCAGACAGGGTGGATGGGGAAAAACTGTTTTTT. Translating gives CASSPDRVDGEKLFF.

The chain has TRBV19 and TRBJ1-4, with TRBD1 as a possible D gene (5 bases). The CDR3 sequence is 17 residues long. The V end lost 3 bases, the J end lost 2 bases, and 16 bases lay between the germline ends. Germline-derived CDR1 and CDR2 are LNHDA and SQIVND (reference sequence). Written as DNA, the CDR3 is TGTGCCAGTAGTATTAGAGGGAGGGACTGGACTAATGAAAAACTGTTTTTT. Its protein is CASSIRGRDWTNEKLFF.

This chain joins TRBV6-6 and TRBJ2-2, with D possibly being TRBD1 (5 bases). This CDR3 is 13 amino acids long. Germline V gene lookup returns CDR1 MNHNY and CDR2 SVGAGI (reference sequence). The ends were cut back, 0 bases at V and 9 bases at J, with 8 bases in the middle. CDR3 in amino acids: CASSYSTVRELFF. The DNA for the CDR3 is TGTGCCAGCAGTTACTCGACAGTCCGGGAGCTGTTTTTT.

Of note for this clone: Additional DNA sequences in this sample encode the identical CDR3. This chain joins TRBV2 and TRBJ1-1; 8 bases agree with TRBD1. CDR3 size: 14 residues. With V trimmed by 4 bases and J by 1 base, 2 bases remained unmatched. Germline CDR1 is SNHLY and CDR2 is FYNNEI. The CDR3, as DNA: TGTGCCAGCAGTGCAGGGGGCCCGAACACTGAAGCTTTCTTT. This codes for CASSAGGPNTEAFF.

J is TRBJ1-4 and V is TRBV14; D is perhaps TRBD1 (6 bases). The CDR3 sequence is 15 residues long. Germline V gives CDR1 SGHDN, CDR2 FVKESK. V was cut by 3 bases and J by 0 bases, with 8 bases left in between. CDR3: CASSQRTATNEKLFF. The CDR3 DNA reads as TGTGCCAGCAGCCAGAGGACAGCAACTAATGAAAAACTGTTTTTT.

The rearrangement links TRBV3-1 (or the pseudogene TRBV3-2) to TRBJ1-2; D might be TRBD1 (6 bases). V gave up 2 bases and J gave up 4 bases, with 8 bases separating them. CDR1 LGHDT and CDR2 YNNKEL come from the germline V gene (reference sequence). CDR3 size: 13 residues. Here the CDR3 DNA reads TGTGCCAGCAGCCAACGGGACATCTATGGCTACACCTTC. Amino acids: CASSQRDIYGYTF.

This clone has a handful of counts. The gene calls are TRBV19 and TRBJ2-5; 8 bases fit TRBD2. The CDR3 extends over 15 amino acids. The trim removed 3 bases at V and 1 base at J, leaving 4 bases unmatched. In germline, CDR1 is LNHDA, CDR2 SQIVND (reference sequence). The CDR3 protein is CASSISAGGQETQYF. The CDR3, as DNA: TGTGCCAGTAGTATCTCGGCGGGGGGCCAAGAGACCCAGTACTTC.

This CDR3 reads CASSSQVSYEQYF. The CDR3 DNA reads as TGCGCCAGCAGCTCCCAGGTCTCCTACGAGCAGTACTTC. The chain has TRBV5-1 and TRBJ2-7; no reliable D call. The CDR3 covers 13 residues. V was shortened by 3 bases and J by 0 bases, with 7 bases between the two germline ends. The germline V gene has CDR1 SGHRS and CDR2 YFSETQ.

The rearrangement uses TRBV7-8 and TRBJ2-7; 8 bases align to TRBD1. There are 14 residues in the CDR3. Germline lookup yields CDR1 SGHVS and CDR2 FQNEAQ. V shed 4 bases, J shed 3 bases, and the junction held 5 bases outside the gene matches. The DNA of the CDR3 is TGTGCCAGCAGCTCTCACGGGACAGGCTACGAGCAGTACTTC. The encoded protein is CASSSHGTGYEQYF.

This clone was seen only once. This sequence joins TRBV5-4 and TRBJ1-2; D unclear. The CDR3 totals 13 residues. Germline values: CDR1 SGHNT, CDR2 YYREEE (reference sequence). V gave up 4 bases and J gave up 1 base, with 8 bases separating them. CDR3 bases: TGTGCCAGCAGCCCACAGATTAACTATGGCTACACCTTC. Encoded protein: CASSPQINYGYTF.

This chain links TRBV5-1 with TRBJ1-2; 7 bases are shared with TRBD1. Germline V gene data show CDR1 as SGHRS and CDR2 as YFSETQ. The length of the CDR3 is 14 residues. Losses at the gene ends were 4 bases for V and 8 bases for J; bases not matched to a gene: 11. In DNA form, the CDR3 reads TGCGCCAGCAGCACAAACAGGGGCGGGATGGGCTACACCTTC. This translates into CASSTNRGGMGYTF.

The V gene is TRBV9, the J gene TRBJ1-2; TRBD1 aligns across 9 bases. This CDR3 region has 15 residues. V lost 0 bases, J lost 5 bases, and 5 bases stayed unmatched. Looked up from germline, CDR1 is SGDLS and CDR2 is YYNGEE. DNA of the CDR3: TGTGCCAGCAGCGTAGACAGGGGGCGGGGATATGGCTACACCTTC. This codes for CASSVDRGRGYGYTF.

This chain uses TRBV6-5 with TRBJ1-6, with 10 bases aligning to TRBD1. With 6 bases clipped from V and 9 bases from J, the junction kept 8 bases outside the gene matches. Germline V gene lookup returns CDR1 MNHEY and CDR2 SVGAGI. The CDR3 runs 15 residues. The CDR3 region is CASSQEGQGFSPLHF. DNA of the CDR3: TGTGCCAGCAGCCAAGAGGGACAGGGGTTTTCACCCCTCCACTTT.

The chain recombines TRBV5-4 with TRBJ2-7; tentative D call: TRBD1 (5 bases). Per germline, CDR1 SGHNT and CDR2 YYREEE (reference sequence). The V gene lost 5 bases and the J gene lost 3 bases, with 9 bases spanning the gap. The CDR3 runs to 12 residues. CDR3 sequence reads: CASSYDSYEQYF. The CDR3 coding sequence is TGTGCCAGCAGTTATGACAGCTACGAGCAGTACTTC.

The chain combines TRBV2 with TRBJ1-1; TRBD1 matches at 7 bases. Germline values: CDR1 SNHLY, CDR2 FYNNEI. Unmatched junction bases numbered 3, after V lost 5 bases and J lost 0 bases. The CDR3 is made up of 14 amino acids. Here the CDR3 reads CASSSQGMNTEAFF. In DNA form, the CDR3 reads TGTGCCAGCAGTTCACAGGGGATGAACACTGAAGCTTTCTTT. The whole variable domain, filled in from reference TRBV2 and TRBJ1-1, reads EPEVTQTPSHQVTQMGQEVILRCVPISNHLYFYWYRQILGQKVEFLVSFYNNEISEKSEIFDDQFSVERPDGSNFTLKIRSTKLEDSAMYFCASSSQGMNTEAFFGQGTRLTVV.